The 3 T cell receptor beta chains below all came from one sample that was sequenced in a study of T cell responses to AZD1222 COVID-19 vaccine (dated by TCRdb to about 2021). The method was the immunoSEQ multiplex PCR assay. In TCRdb, the immuneACCESS table is reduced to in-frame sequences with V and J assigned. These tables do not hold every clone; where another copy was compared, an unresolved V gene accounts for under half, and the others remain unexplained. The sample yields about 86,000 clones; around 90% were counted once. Approximately 10% of the sample is held by the ten biggest clonotypes. Taken with the paper, the label for time point translates to: baseline before first vaccination. Explained via the paper, the treatment or condition label denotes: meningococcal conjugate vaccine given as trial control. The material sequenced was peripheral blood, taken on day 0 of MenACWY control vaccination. These receptors all stem from an adult in good health.

CDR3 sequence: CASSYSGQESTEAFF. DNA for the CDR3: TGTGCCAGCAGTTACTCTGGGCAGGAAAGCACTGAAGCTTTCTTT. This chain joins TRBV6-5 and TRBJ1-1; D ambiguous. The CDR3 is 15 residues long. Trimming left V 0 bases short and J 4 bases short, with 12 bases between. CDR1 is MNHEY and CDR2 is SVGAGI in the germline V gene.

This clone was seen only a few times. The chain employs TRBV5-1 and TRBJ2-7, with D uncertain. Trimming removed 1 base from V and 3 bases from J, with 8 bases in between. From germline, CDR1 is SGHRS and CDR2 YFSETQ. The CDR3 loop spans 13 amino acids. CDR3 coding DNA: TGCGCCAGCAGCTTGACCCCCTTCTACGAGCAGTACTTC. Protein: CASSLTPFYEQYF.

By its share, this clone is large. The V call is TRBV11-1, the J call TRBJ1-1; D gene uncertain. Deletions cut 3 bases from V and 2 bases from J, with 4 bases between. From germline, CDR1 is SGHAT and CDR2 FQDESV (reference sequence). The CDR3 consists of 12 residues. CDR3 protein: CASSLTNTEAFF. The CDR3 DNA reads TGTGCCAGCAGCTTGACCAACACTGAAGCTTTCTTT. Full variable domain (rest looked up from reference TRBV11-1 and TRBJ1-1): EAEVAQSPRYKITEKSQAVAFWCDPISGHATLYWYRQILGQGPELLVQFQDESVVDDSQLPKDRFSAERLKGVDSTLKIQPAELGDSAMYLCASSLTNTEAFFGQGTRLTVV.